These 21 T cell receptor beta chains were sequenced from one sample in a study of shared clonotypes between healthy human individuals. Assay used: immunoSEQ multiplex PCR; TCRdb lists only in-frame clones, some missing. The repertoire holds some 1,100,000 clones, with about 84% as singletons. Sequencing was done on a sample of memory CD4+ T cells from PBMCs. Indicated subset: CD45RA-negative fraction. These receptors were obtained from a man in his late teens or twenties in good health. Some clones in this sample may be carry-over from other donors' samples.

The rearrangement links TRBV5-4 to TRBJ2-2; 10 positions agree with TRBD2. This CDR3 is 16 amino acids long. V lost 0 bases, J lost 6 bases, and 5 bases stayed unmatched. Germline V gene data show CDR1 as SGHNT and CDR2 as YYREEE (reference sequence). CDR3 in DNA: TGTGCCAGCAGCTTGGGTTCCGGGACTAGCGCCGGGGAGCTGTTTTTT. It specifies CASSLGSGTSAGELFF.

This clone was picked up one time. The V and J genes are TRBV5-1 and TRBJ2-1, with 10 nucleotides matching TRBD2. The germline CDR1 and CDR2 sequences are SGHRS and YFSETQ. This CDR3 is built from 15 residues. V shed 0 bases and J 10 bases; nucleotides not matched to a gene: 7. The CDR3 DNA is TGCGCCAGCAGCTTGGTGGCTAGCGGGAGTCCGGAGCAGTTCTTC. Amino acids: CASSLVASGSPEQFF.

The chain joins TRBV28 to TRBJ2-3, with TRBD2 matching 7 bases. The germline V gene encodes CDR1 MDHEN and CDR2 SYDVKM. Trimming removed 8 bases from V and 4 bases from J; junction bases left unmatched: 6. The CDR3 covers 13 residues. The CDR3 here is CASGRAVPDTQYF. CDR3 DNA: TGTGCCAGCGGGAGGGCCGTTCCAGATACGCAGTATTTT.

This clone has only one observation. The CDR3 coding sequence is TGCAGCGTTGTACAGGGAAACTATGGCTACACCTTC. Its translation: CSVVQGNYGYTF. The chain combines TRBV29-1 with TRBJ1-2; the D gene is possibly TRBD1 (6 bases). Deletions cut 4 bases from V and 2 bases from J, with 8 bases between. The CDR3 length is 12 residues. Germline CDR1 SQVTM, CDR2 ANQGSEA. The complete variable domain, with remaining parts taken from reference TRBV29-1 and TRBJ1-2, reads SAVISQKPSRDICQRGTSLTIQCQVDSQVTMMFWYRQQPGQSLTLIATANQGSEATYESGFVIDKFPISRPNLTFSTLTVSNMSPEDSSIYLCSVVQGNYGYTFGSGTRLTVV.

The rearrangement joins TRBV10-3 to TRBJ1-5; a weak D match, TRBD1 (6 bases). V was clipped by 2 bases and J by 7 bases, with 9 bases between them. The CDR3 has 13 residues. In germline, CDR1 is ENHRY, CDR2 SYGVKD. The CDR3 DNA reads as TGTGCCATCAGTGAGAATCAGGGGCAGCCCCAGCATTTT. It is translated as CAISENQGQPQHF.

The chain has TRBV10-3 and TRBJ1-5; TRBD1 is a possible D gene (6 bases). V lost 6 bases to trimming and J lost 3 bases, with 9 bases between them. Germline CDR1 reads ENHRY; CDR2 reads SYGVKD. This CDR3 region has 13 residues. The CDR3 coding sequence is TGTGCCATCAGGGACAGTATCAATCAGCCCCAGCATTTT. Translated, it gives CAIRDSINQPQHF.

The rearrangement joins TRBV28 to TRBJ1-4; no clear D gene. The CDR3 runs 10 residues. The germline gives CDR1 MDHEN, CDR2 SYDVKM. V gave up 9 bases and J gave up 8 bases, with 7 bases separating them. CDR3 nucleotides: TGTGCCAGTGGACGGGAAAAACTGTTTTTT. This sequence encodes CASGREKLFF.

This clone is a singleton in its sample. This sequence joins TRBV23-1 and TRBJ2-3; possibly TRBD1 for D (5 bases). TRBV23-1 is treated as an ORF (open reading frame) with a function not yet certain. V lost 2 bases to trimming and J lost 2 bases, with 5 bases between them. CDR3 length: 13 amino acids. CDR3 residues: CASSQGHTDTQYF. In DNA form, the CDR3 reads TGCGCCAGCAGTCAAGGACACACAGATACGCAGTATTTT.

The V call is TRBV7-9, the J call TRBJ2-6, with a weak D call TRBD1 (5 bases). CDR1 and CDR2 (germline): SEHNR, FQNEAQ (reference sequence). CDR3 length: 15 amino acids. Trimming left V 7 bases short and J 0 bases short, with 10 bases between. The CDR3 spells CASNQGVSGANVLTF. The CDR3 region has the DNA TGTGCCAGCAATCAGGGCGTCTCTGGGGCCAACGTCCTGACTTTC.

In nucleotides, the CDR3 is TGTGCCAGCAGCTTTTCGGCCAATCCACCCTCCTACGAGCAGTACTTC. Protein: CASSFSANPPSYEQYF. The chain uses TRBV7-2 and TRBJ2-7; D is uncertain. Trimming shortened V by 3 bases and J by 0 bases, and 15 bases separated the two germline ends. Germline loops: CDR1 SGHTA, CDR2 FQGNSA. The CDR3 is 16 residues long.

Of note for this clone: This same CDR3 is encoded by further DNA sequences in the sample. The rearrangement uses TRBV28 and TRBJ1-3; D gene unclear. The CDR3 loop spans 14 amino acids. The V gene lost 3 bases and the J gene lost 1 base, with 7 bases spanning the gap. Germline-derived CDR1 and CDR2 are MDHEN and SYDVKM. The CDR3 region has the DNA TGTGCCAGCAGTTTCTCCGGTTCTGGAAACACCATATATTTT. Translating gives CASSFSGSGNTIYF.

The chain has TRBV4-1 and TRBJ1-1; D is ambiguous. CDR1 and CDR2 (germline): MGHRA, YSYEKL. V was shortened by 3 bases and J by 4 bases, with 24 bases between the two germline ends. There are 18 residues in the CDR3. This CDR3 reads CASSQTRIERRLGTEAFF. CDR3 coding DNA: TGCGCCAGCAGCCAGACAAGGATCGAACGCCGGTTGGGCACTGAAGCTTTCTTT.

This clone showed up just a few times. The chain links TRBV27 to TRBJ2-2; 11 nucleotides match TRBD2. Germline V lookup: CDR1 MNHEY, CDR2 SMNVEV (reference sequence). The length of the CDR3 is 16 residues. V shed 8 bases, J shed 4 bases, and the junction held 9 bases outside the gene matches. The CDR3: CASPGLADPGTGELFF. The CDR3 DNA reads as TGTGCCAGCCCGGGACTAGCGGACCCAGGCACCGGGGAGCTGTTTTTT.

J is TRBJ1-1 and V is TRBV4-2; possibly TRBD1 for D (6 bases). This CDR3 spans 14 amino acids. Trimming cost V 4 bases and J 2 bases, with 11 bases left between them. Germline V gives CDR1 LGHNA, CDR2 YNFKEQ. CDR3 sequence: CASSLRQENTEAFF. CDR3 coding DNA: TGTGCCAGCAGCCTCCGACAGGAAAACACTGAAGCTTTCTTT.

The CDR3 DNA is TGTGCCAGCAGCCCAATCGGGTTAGGCTTCTCTGGGGCCAACGTCCTGACTTTC. Translating gives CASSPIGLGFSGANVLTF. The J gene is TRBJ2-6, the V gene TRBV7-6, with no clear D. V lost 5 bases to trimming and J lost 0 bases, with 17 bases between them. Germline values: CDR1 SGHVS, CDR2 FNYEAQ. This CDR3 region has 18 residues.

V gene TRBV9 combines with J gene TRBJ2-5; 8 bases are shared with TRBD1. After removal of 8 bases from V and 3 bases from J, the junction contained 9 bases not matched to a gene. This CDR3 comprises 14 residues. Germline-derived CDR1 and CDR2 are SGDLS and YYNGEE. This CDR3 is CASNQGAGKETQYF. In nucleotides, the CDR3 is TGTGCCAGTAACCAGGGGGCAGGGAAAGAGACCCAGTACTTC.

There are many counts of this clone. V and J are TRBV6-1 and TRBJ1-4; D possibly corresponds to TRBD1 (6 bases). This CDR3 contains 16 residues. Trimming shortened V by 3 bases and J by 4 bases, and 15 bases separated the two germline ends. Germline CDR1 is MNHNS and CDR2 is SASEGT. CDR3 region: CASSDLGGEFNEKLFF. The CDR3 DNA follows: TGTGCCAGCAGTGACCTAGGGGGGGAATTTAATGAAAAACTGTTTTTT.

This sequence joins TRBV27 and TRBJ2-1; D call uncertain. Per germline, CDR1 MNHEY and CDR2 SMNVEV (reference sequence). This CDR3 has 13 amino acids. The V end was cut by 6 bases, the J end by 7 bases, with 13 bases between. The CDR3 protein is CASSVTLWNEQFF. CDR3 nucleotide sequence: TGTGCCAGCAGCGTCACCTTATGGAATGAGCAGTTCTTC.

The rearrangement links TRBV7-2 to TRBJ1-3; D gene uncertain. Germline-derived CDR1 and CDR2 are SGHTA and FQGNSA. Trimming pared 2 bases from V and 2 bases from J, leaving 16 bases between. The CDR3 has 17 residues. CDR3 nucleotides: TGTGCCAGCAGCTTATCCCCCTCCAAGGTGACTGGAAACACCATATATTTT. It encodes CASSLSPSKVTGNTIYF.

This chain joins TRBV7-9 and TRBJ1-5; D is ambiguous. Germline CDR1 and CDR2: SEHNR and FQNEAQ (reference sequence). Trimming shortened V by 5 bases and J by 0 bases, and 11 bases separated the two germline ends. CDR3 length: 15 residues. The chain's CDR3 is CASSPIEYSNQPQHF. The CDR3, as DNA: TGTGCCAGCAGCCCCATAGAGTATAGCAATCAGCCCCAGCATTTT.

The J gene is TRBJ1-1, the V gene TRBV28, with a tentative D call TRBD1 (5 bases). Germline-derived CDR1 and CDR2 are MDHEN and SYDVKM. The CDR3 length is 12 residues. V dropped 3 bases and J dropped 9 bases, with 11 bases sitting between them. CDR3 protein: CASSLMGPQAFF. The CDR3, as DNA: TGTGCCAGCAGTTTGATGGGGCCTCAAGCTTTCTTT.